What follows is one T cell receptor (beta chain) and its context. An end of the junction does not agree with germline; a read error may underlie this. The data were obtained in a study of blood T cells in healthy people across ages. Alongside a J-beta primer mix, a sample-barcoded 5' primer served in a second PCR lasting about 7 to 11 cycles. A single record per CDR3 protein comes from TCRdb applying MiXCR to the 5' RACE reads. The sample lists roughly 1,100,000 distinct CDR3 sequences, 20% to 25% occurring once. The same sample was also studied in work on T cells of mothers and their children.

The source of this sequence is a girl aged 2-10 years in good health. The sequencing sample was made of blood.

As DNA, the CDR3 is TGCGCCAGCAGCAAAGAGGCCACAGCGAACACTGAAGCTTTCTTT. Amino acids: CASSKEATANTEAFF. The V gene is TRBV4-1, the J gene TRBJ1-1, with D hard to call. Germline V gene data show CDR1 as MGHRA and CDR2 as YSYEKL. This CDR3 has 15 amino acids.